What follows describes a single TCR beta chain. Its antigen remains unidentified. CDR1 and CDR2 from the germline V gene are MNHEY and SVGAGI. J lost 6 bases, V lost 0 bases, and 0 bases had no gene match. The CDR3 contains 15 residues. This entry is derived from a study of T-cell memory formation after mild COVID-19. Study-level findings and limits: Cross-reactive memory seemingly joined, as some responding clones were found in pre-infection memory.

MiXCR was run by TCRdb on the 5' RACE reads, yielding one entry per CDR3 protein. The repertoire has 300,000 to 400,000 distinct CDR3 sequences, 20% to 25% of them found once; the top ten carry approximately 12%. The rearrangement uses TRBV6-5 and TRBJ2-1; 12 bases agree with TRBD2. This clonotype was obtained from an adult woman who had mild COVID-19 (a few samples of this study predate the infection). Cell type and time point are not known. The specimen sequenced was PBMCs or a T cell subset sorted from them (not recorded which). As DNA, the CDR3 is TGTGCCAGCAGTTACTCGGGACTAGCGGGCAATGAGCAGTTCTTC. It yields the protein CASSYSGLAGNEQFF.